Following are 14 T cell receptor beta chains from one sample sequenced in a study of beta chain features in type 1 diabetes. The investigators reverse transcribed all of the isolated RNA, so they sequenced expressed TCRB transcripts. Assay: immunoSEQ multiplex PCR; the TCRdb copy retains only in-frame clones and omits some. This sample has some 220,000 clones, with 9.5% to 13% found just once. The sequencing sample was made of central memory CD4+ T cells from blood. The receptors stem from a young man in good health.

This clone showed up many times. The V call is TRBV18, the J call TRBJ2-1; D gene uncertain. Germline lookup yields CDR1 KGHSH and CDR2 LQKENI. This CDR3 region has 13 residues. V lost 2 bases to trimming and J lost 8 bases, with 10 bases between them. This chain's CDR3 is CASSPDQSHEQFF. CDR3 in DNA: TGTGCCAGCTCACCAGATCAGTCCCATGAGCAGTTCTTC.

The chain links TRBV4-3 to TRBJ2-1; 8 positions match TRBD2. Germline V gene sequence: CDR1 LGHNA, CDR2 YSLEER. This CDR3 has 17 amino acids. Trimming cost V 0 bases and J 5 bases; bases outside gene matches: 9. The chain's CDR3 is CASSQEVSGMSNNEQFF. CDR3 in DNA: TGCGCCAGCAGCCAAGAGGTTAGCGGGATGTCGAACAATGAGCAGTTCTTC.

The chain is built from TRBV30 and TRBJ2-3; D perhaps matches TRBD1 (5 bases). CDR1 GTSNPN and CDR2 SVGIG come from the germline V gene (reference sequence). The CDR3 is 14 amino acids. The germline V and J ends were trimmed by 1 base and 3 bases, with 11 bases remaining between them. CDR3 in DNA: TGTGCCTGGAGTGCAAACAGGAATACAGATACGCAGTATTTT. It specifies CAWSANRNTDTQYF.

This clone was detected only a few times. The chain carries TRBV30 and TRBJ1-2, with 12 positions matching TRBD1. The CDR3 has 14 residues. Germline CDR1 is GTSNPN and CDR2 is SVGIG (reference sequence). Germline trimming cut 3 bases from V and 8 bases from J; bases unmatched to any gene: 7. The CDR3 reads CAWRGTGGPRGYTF. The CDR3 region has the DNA TGTGCCTGGAGAGGGACAGGGGGCCCGAGGGGCTACACCTTC.

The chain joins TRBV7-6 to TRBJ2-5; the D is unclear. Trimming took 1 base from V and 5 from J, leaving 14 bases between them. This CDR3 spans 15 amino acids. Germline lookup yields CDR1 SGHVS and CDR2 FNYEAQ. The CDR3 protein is CASSLVYNQAETQYF. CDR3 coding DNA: TGTGCCAGCAGCTTAGTATATAATCAGGCGGAGACCCAGTACTTC.

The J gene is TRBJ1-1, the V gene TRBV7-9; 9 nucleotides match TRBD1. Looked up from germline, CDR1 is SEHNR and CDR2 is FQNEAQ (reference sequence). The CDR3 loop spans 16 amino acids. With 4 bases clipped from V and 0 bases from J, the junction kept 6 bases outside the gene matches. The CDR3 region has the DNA TGTGCCAGCAGCTCTTATAGGGACAGGGTGAACACTGAAGCTTTCTTT. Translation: CASSSYRDRVNTEAFF. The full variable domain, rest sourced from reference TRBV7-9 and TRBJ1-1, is DTGVSQNPRHKITKRGQNVTFRCDPISEHNRLYWYRQTLGQGPEFLTYFQNEAQLEKSRLLSDRFSAERPKGSFSTLEIQRTEQGDSAMYLCASSSYRDRVNTEAFFGQGTRLTVV.

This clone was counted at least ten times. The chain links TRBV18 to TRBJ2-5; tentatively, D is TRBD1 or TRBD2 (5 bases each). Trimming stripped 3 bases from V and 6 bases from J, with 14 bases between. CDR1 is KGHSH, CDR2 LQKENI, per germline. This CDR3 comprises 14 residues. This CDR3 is CASSPGRERKTQYF. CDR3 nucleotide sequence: TGTGCCAGCTCACCTGGCAGGGAGAGGAAGACCCAGTACTTC.

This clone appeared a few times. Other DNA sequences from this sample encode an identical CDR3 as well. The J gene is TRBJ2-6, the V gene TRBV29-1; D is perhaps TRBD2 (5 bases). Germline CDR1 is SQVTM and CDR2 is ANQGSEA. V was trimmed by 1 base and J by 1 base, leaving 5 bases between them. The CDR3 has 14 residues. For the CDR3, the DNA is TGCAGCGTTGAAGGCGGGTCTGGGGCCAACGTCCTGACTTTC. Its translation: CSVEGGSGANVLTF.

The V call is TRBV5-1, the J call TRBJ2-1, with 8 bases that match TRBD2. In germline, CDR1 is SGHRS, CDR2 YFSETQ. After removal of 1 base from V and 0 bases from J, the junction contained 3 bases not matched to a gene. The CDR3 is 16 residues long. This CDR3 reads CASSLKSGSSYNEQFF. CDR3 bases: TGCGCCAGCAGCTTGAAAAGCGGGAGCTCCTACAATGAGCAGTTCTTC.

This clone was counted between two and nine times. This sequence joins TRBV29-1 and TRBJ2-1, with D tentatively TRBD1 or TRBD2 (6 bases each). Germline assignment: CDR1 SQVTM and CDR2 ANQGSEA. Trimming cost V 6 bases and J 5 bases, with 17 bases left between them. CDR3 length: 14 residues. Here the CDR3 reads CSVGFSGANNEQFF. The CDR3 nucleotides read TGCAGCGTGGGATTTTCGGGGGCAAACAATGAGCAGTTCTTC.

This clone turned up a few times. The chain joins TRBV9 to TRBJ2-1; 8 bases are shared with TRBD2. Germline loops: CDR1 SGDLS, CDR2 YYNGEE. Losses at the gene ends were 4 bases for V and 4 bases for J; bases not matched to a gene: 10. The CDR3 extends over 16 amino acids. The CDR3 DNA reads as TGTGCCAGCAGCCCTTATTCGATAGCGGGATACAATGAGCAGTTCTTC. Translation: CASSPYSIAGYNEQFF.

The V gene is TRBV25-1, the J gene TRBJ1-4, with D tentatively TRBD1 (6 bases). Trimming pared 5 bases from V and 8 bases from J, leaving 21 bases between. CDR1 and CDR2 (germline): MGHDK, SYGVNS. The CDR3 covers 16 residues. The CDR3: CASSRKGQGRDEKLFF. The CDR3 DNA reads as TGTGCCAGCAGTCGAAAGGGGCAGGGGAGGGACGAAAAACTGTTTTTT.

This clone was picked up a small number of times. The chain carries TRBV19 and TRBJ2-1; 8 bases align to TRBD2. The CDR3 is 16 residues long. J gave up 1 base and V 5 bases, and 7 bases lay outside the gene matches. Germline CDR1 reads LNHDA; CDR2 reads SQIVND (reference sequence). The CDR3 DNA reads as TGTGCCAGTAGTGGGCTAGGACTAGCTTCCTACAATGAGCAGTTCTTC. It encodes CASSGLGLASYNEQFF.

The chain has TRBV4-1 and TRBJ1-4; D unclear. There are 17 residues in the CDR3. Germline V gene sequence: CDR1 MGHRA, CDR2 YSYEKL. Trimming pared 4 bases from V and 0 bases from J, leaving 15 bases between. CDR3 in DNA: TGCGCCAGCAGCCCCTTGGACTTAGGTGCAACTAATGAAAAACTGTTTTTT. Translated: CASSPLDLGATNEKLFF.